The clone carrying this T cell receptor beta chain was observed a single time. Its target is not known. The sample comes from a study of cytomegalovirus exposure and HLA in healthy donors. About the research overall: Prior work identified under 130 million unique TCR beta sequences in 190 million or so T cells. Study-level results: Presence/absence analyses assumed roughly uniform sequencing depth across donors. HLA restriction was apparent for most CMV-associated TCR beta chains in a later analysis.

PCR employed 60 Vbeta and 13 Jbeta primers. TCRdb's copy holds only in-frame clones and misses some; the assay was immunoSEQ multiplex PCR. The table records about 150,000 clones, about two thirds of them present only once. Sequenced: PBMCs. This receptor was obtained from a man in his 60s in good health and CMV-seronegative.

DNA of the CDR3: TGTGCCAGCAGTTTTTTAGGGGCCAACTATGGCTACACCTTC. It is translated as CASSFLGANYGYTF. The chain employs TRBV28 and TRBJ1-2, with D possibly being TRBD1 (5 bases). There are 14 residues in the CDR3. Looked up from germline, CDR1 is MDHEN and CDR2 is SYDVKM. V lost 3 bases and J lost 2, with 10 bases in between.